The subject of this entry is one TCR beta chain. This specimen comes from a study of control samples from healthy donors and cancer patients. Trimming cost V 3 bases and J 2 bases, with 10 bases left between them. Per germline, CDR1 SGDLS and CDR2 YYNGEE. The CDR3 is 14 amino acids. Repertoires were generated with immunoSEQ multiplex PCR, while TCRdb's copy carries only in-frame clones and drops some. The repertoire has 40,000 to 50,000 clones, less than 90% of them found once; the top ten carry about 45%. Sample: blood. The sequence derives from a man in his fifties or sixties in good health. The V call is TRBV9, the J call TRBJ2-3, with a possible D match to TRBD2 (6 bases). As DNA, the CDR3 is TGTGCCAGCAGCGGTAGCGGACCCACAGATACGCAGTATTTT. Translation: CASSGSGPTDTQYF.